This entry concerns a single TCR beta chain. Its antigen remains unidentified. The same CDR3 arises from other DNA sequences in this sample as well. The record originates from a study of cytomegalovirus exposure and HLA in healthy donors. Study results and caveats: CMV serostatus was the only recorded immune exposure for donors.

Use of 60 Vbeta and 13 Jbeta primers characterized the PCR. The assay was immunoSEQ multiplex PCR, and TCRdb's table has in-frame clones only and misses some. The data show over 110,000 clones, under 90% seen once. Per germline, CDR1 MNHEY and CDR2 SVGAGI. This CDR3 contains 15 residues. Trimming took off 2 bases at V and 1 base at J, with 9 bases between the two ends. Input material: PBMCs. This clonotype originated in a male donor in good health and CMV-seronegative. The chain employs TRBV6-5 and TRBJ1-3; D uncertain. The CDR3 DNA sequence: TGTGCCAGCAGTTACGGCCGGGGATCTGGAAACACCATATATTTT. Encoded protein: CASSYGRGSGNTIYF.